This T cell receptor (beta chain) was sequenced for a study of naive and memory T cell subsets. Study-level results: Between naive and memory subsets, TCR abundance power law exponents differed. In naive cells, over 95% of TCR sequences were seen only once.

The CDR3 runs to 13 residues. CDR1 is KGHDR, CDR2 SFDVKD, per germline. V lost 5 bases and J lost 2, with 9 bases in between. The beta constant-region primer was an equimolar mix of two oligonucleotides covering TRBC1 and TRBC2. A 12-nucleotide UMI and the SP2 primer were added to the cDNA 3' end by oligonucleotide ligation. MiXCR, run by TCRdb on the UMI-ligation and nested PCR reads, gives a single entry per CDR3 protein. The repertoire has 89,000 or so distinct CDR3 sequences, about an eighth of them found once; the top ten carry around 0.9%. For this clonotype: The antigen is unknown.

The specimen was central memory CD4+ T cells from blood. The source of this sequence is a human donor in good health. The V and J genes are TRBV24-1 and TRBJ2-7; D ambiguous. The CDR3 protein is CATSGQKTYEQYF. CDR3 in DNA: TGTGCCACCAGTGGGCAGAAGACCTACGAGCAGTACTTC.